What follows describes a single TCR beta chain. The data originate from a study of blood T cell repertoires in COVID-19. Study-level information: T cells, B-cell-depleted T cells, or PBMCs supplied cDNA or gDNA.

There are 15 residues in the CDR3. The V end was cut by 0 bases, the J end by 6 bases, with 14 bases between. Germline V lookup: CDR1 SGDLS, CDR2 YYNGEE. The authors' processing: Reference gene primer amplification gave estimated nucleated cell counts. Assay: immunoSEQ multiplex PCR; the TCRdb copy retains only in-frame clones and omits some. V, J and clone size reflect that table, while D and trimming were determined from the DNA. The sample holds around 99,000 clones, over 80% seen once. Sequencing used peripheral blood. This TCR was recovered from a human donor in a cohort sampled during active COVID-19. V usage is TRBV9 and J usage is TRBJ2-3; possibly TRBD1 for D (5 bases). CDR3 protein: CASSVGGSTRDTQYF. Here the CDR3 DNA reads TGTGCCAGCAGCGTAGGGGGCTCCACTCGGGATACGCAGTATTTT.